These 7 T cell receptor beta chains originate from one sample sequenced in a study of graft-versus-host responses after intestinal transplantation. These receptors have no identified antigens. The data were produced by immunoSEQ multiplex PCR, yet TCRdb's version contains in-frame clones alone and is incomplete. Among over 75,000 clones, roughly nine tenths were seen once, and the ten largest hold 0.3% to 0.4%. This material consisted of unstimulated CD4+ T cells sorted from spleen or lymph node cells, taken before intestinal transplant. These receptors were collected from a human donor who received an intestinal transplant.

The V call is TRBV28, the J call TRBJ1-2; 7 bases match TRBD1. Germline lookup yields CDR1 MDHEN and CDR2 SYDVKM. The CDR3 is 13 amino acids. J lost 8 bases, V lost 4 bases, and 7 bases had no gene match. The CDR3 DNA reads TGTGCCAGCAGTTCCGGACAGGAGCGCGGCTACACCTTC. Its protein is CASSSGQERGYTF.

The chain is built from TRBV10-1 and TRBJ1-2, with D maybe TRBD1 (6 bases). V lost 6 bases and J 7 bases, leaving 15 bases between the germline ends. The CDR3 runs to 13 residues. Germline V gives CDR1 WNHNN, CDR2 SYGVQD (reference sequence). The CDR3 reads CASRRGKRGGYTF. The CDR3 DNA reads as TGCGCCAGCAGGAGGGGGAAAAGAGGTGGCTACACCTTC.

The chain is built from TRBV6-1 and TRBJ1-1; TRBD1 aligns across 8 bases. Trimming took 7 bases from V and 8 from J; bases not matched to a gene: 3. Germline V gene data show CDR1 as MNHNS and CDR2 as SASEGT. This CDR3 has 11 residues. CDR3 sequence reads: CASNRQGEAFF. The DNA of the CDR3 is TGTGCCAGCAATCGACAGGGGGAAGCTTTCTTT.

This chain connects TRBV28 to TRBJ1-2, with D possibly being TRBD1 (6 bases). V was clipped by 3 bases and J by 4 bases, with 21 bases between them. Germline CDR1 MDHEN, CDR2 SYDVKM. This CDR3 has 17 residues. CDR3 nucleotide sequence: TGTGCCAGCAGTTTGATTACTACAGGGCGCCCCGGCTATGGCTACACCTTC. It translates to CASSLITTGRPGYGYTF.

This clone was seen more than once but under ten times. The J gene is TRBJ1-6, the V gene TRBV28; D unresolved. Germline V gene sequence: CDR1 MDHEN, CDR2 SYDVKM. The germline V and J ends were trimmed by 5 bases and 0 bases, with 8 bases remaining between them. CDR3 length: 15 amino acids. The CDR3 DNA sequence: TGTGCCAGCAGTACCCGCAGCTCCTATAATTCACCCCTCCACTTT. Translation: CASSTRSSYNSPLHF.

The CDR3 DNA reads TGTGCCAGCAGCTTAGAAGGGACAGGTGGTGGCTACACCTTC. Translation gives CASSLEGTGGGYTF. This chain joins TRBV7-9 and TRBJ1-2, with 8 bases fitting TRBD1. The CDR3 contains 14 residues. Germline V gene sequence: CDR1 SEHNR, CDR2 FQNEAQ (reference sequence). After removal of 1 base from V and 7 bases from J, the junction contained 5 bases not matched to a gene.

The rearrangement uses TRBV30 and TRBJ2-3, with D possibly being TRBD2 (7 bases). In germline, CDR1 is GTSNPN, CDR2 SVGIG (reference sequence). V lost 5 bases, J lost 2 bases, and 14 bases lay in between. The CDR3 has 14 residues. The CDR3 loop is CAWGTRGATDTQYF. In DNA, the CDR3 is TGTGCCTGGGGGACCCGGGGGGCCACAGATACGCAGTATTTT.